This TCR beta chain was captured in a study of blood T cells in healthy people across ages. For the second PCR, which ran for about 6 to 11 cycles, a sample-barcoded 5' primer and a J-beta primer mix were used. A template-switch adaptor with 12 random nucleotides tagged each cDNA molecule. TCRdb ran MiXCR on the 5' RACE reads and lists one entry per CDR3 protein. The top ten clones hold over 20% of a sample with almost 1 million distinct CDR3 sequences, roughly 51% of them seen once. The specimen was blood. The source is a woman in her sixties in good health.

CDR3 nucleotides: TGTGCCAGCAGCGAAGGGGGCAGGGTGGCTGGCTACACCTTC. Protein: CASSEGGRVAGYTF. The V and J genes are TRBV7-9 and TRBJ1-2; 7 bases are shared with TRBD1. V lost 5 bases to trimming and J lost 7 bases; unmatched junction nucleotides: 10. Germline CDR1 is SEHNR and CDR2 is FQNEAQ (reference sequence). This CDR3 region has 14 residues.